The T cell receptor beta chain under discussion was sequenced for a study of T cell responses to AZD1222 COVID-19 vaccine. This clone has only one observation. The antigen is undetermined. This CDR3 spans 15 amino acids. The V end lost 5 bases, the J end lost 5 bases, and 18 bases lay between the germline ends. The germline V gene encodes CDR1 SGHAT and CDR2 FQNNGV. Study observations and caveats: Spike regions recognized by vaccine-associated CD4 TCRs spanned the protein, led by 160-218 and 743-854.

TCRdb's copy holds only in-frame clones and misses some; the assay was immunoSEQ multiplex PCR. The sample yields 120,000 or so clones, roughly nine tenths seen once. The receptor's source is an adult in good health. This sequence joins TRBV11-2 and TRBJ1-1; D is perhaps TRBD1 (6 bases). The source was peripheral blood, collected on day 0 of AZD1222 vaccination. Here the CDR3 DNA reads TGTGCCAGCAGCATGCGTTTCGGGGGGCAGACTGAAGCTTTCTTT. Protein product: CASSMRFGGQTEAFF.